This T cell receptor beta chain came from a study of blood T cell repertoires in COVID-19. As for the study in general: The United States, Italy and Spain supplied acute and convalescent COVID-19 samples. From T cells, B-cell-depleted T cells, or PBMCs came the material, which was cDNA or gDNA.

There are a few counts of this clone. Original methodology: Amplified reference gene primers provided the basis for estimating nucleated cell counts. This table comes from immunoSEQ multiplex PCR, and its TCRdb copy is limited to in-frame clones, with some not included. For V, J and clone size, that table is used; D and trimming come from the DNA. The data contain about 70,000 clones, 75% to 85% of them singletons. The CDR3 spans 13 residues. Germline-derived CDR1 and CDR2 are SNHLY and FYNNEI. V lost 9 bases and J lost 8; bases outside the gene matches: 8. Sequenced sample: peripheral blood. V and J are TRBV2 and TRBJ1-5; TRBD1 matches at 9 bases. This sequence originates from a woman aged 55-69 years with acute or convalescent COVID-19. The CDR3 region has the DNA TGTGCCAGTGGACAGGGGAGGGAGAAGCCCCAGCATTTT. As protein: CASGQGREKPQHF. Full variable domain (outside the CDR3, taken from reference TRBV2 and TRBJ1-5): EPEVTQTPSHQVTQMGQEVILRCVPISNHLYFYWYRQILGQKVEFLVSFYNNEISEKSEIFDDQFSVERPDGSNFTLKIRSTKLEDSAMYFCASGQGREKPQHFGDGTRLSIL.